These 17 T cell receptor beta chains were all obtained from the same sample, sequenced in a study of blood T cell repertoires in COVID-19. Here immunoSEQ multiplex PCR was the method, and the copy in TCRdb shows in-frame clones only, minus some. The repertoire holds 25,000 to 30,000 clones, about 89% seen once, with 2% to 3% in the top ten. The sequenced sample consisted of peripheral blood. These receptors were obtained from a human donor in a cohort sampled during active COVID-19.

This clone was observed a handful of times. The chain combines TRBV7-6 with TRBJ1-5; 7 bases match TRBD1. The J segment lost 8 bases and the V segment lost 5 bases, leaving 12 bases of the junction unmatched. This CDR3 region has 15 residues. CDR1 and CDR2 (germline): SGHVS, FNYEAQ. The DNA for the CDR3 is TGTGCCAGCAGCAAACACAGGGGACCCGCCGAGCCCCAGCATTTT. As protein: CASSKHRGPAEPQHF.

This chain uses TRBV5-1 with TRBJ1-3, with 7 bases lining up with TRBD1. CDR1 and CDR2 from the germline V gene are SGHRS and YFSETQ. V lost 4 bases to trimming and J lost 0 bases; unmatched junction nucleotides: 7. This CDR3 has 16 residues. The CDR3 DNA follows: TGCGCCAGCAGCCATGGACAGGCTCCCTCTGGAAACACCATATATTTT. It codes for CASSHGQAPSGNTIYF. The entire variable domain, with the rest obtained from reference TRBV5-1 and TRBJ1-3, is as follows: KAGVTQTPRYLIKTRGQQVTLSCSPISGHRSVSWYQQTPGQGLQFLFEYFSETQRNKGNFPGRFSGRQFSNSRSEMNVSTLELGDSALYLCASSHGQAPSGNTIYFGEGSWLTVV.

This clone came up a few times. Compared with germline, one end of the junction differs, possibly owing to a read error. This chain uses TRBV16 with TRBJ1-3; the D is unclear. The CDR3 length is 13 residues. Per the germline V gene, CDR1 is KGHSY and CDR2 is FQNENV. DNA of the CDR3: TGTGCCAGCGGCCACGGCTCTGGAAACACCATATATTTT. Encoded protein: CASGHGSGNTIYF.

The rearrangement links TRBV7-3 to TRBJ2-6; no clear D gene. Germline loops: CDR1 SGHTA, CDR2 FQGTGA. The CDR3 has 15 amino acids. Trimming took 1 base from V and 2 from J, leaving 6 bases between them. The chain's CDR3 is CASSLNLPGANVLTF. CDR3 in DNA: TGTGCCAGCAGCTTAAATCTCCCTGGGGCCAACGTCCTGACTTTC.

The chain joins TRBV27 to TRBJ1-6; tentative D call: TRBD1 (6 bases). V was pared by 4 bases and J by 6 bases, with 13 bases between. Germline V gene sequence: CDR1 MNHEY, CDR2 SMNVEV (reference sequence). This CDR3 contains 15 residues. The CDR3 nucleotides read TGTGCCAGCAGTTGGTCTGGACAGTCTAATTCACCCCTCCACTTT. Its translation is CASSWSGQSNSPLHF.

The chain couples TRBV3-1 (or the pseudogene TRBV3-2) to TRBJ2-2; 10 positions agree with TRBD2. CDR1 and CDR2 (germline): LGHDT, YNNKEL (reference sequence). The CDR3 is 14 amino acids. With 10 bases clipped from V and 1 base from J, the junction kept 3 bases outside the gene matches. This CDR3 reads CATRTSGNTGELFF. DNA of the CDR3: TGTGCCACCCGGACTAGCGGGAACACCGGGGAGCTGTTTTTT.

The V gene is TRBV19, the J gene TRBJ1-3; no clear D. The CDR3 loop spans 15 amino acids. V was cut by 7 bases and J by 2 bases, with 15 bases left in between. Looked up from germline, CDR1 is LNHDA and CDR2 is SQIVND (reference sequence). The CDR3 protein is CASTIAGSTGNTIYF. CDR3 DNA: TGTGCCAGTACCATCGCGGGGTCAACTGGAAACACCATATATTTT.

This sequence joins TRBV12-3 or TRBV12-4 and TRBJ1-2; D gene uncertain. The CDR3 is 12 amino acids. Trimming took off 1 base at V and 6 bases at J, with 6 bases between the two ends. The CDR3 nucleotides are TGTGCCAGCAGTTTAGGGCAACATGGCTACACCTTC. Amino acids: CASSLGQHGYTF.

In DNA form, the CDR3 reads TGTGCCAGCAGGATAACTAGCGGGGGCACAAATGAGCAGTTCTTC. Its protein is CASRITSGGTNEQFF. The chain employs TRBV6-5 and TRBJ2-1; 11 positions agree with TRBD2. This CDR3 has 15 residues. V lost 6 bases and J lost 7; bases outside the gene matches: 8. The V gene's germline CDR1 is MNHEY and CDR2 SVGAGI.

In this sample, this clone turned up once. The V gene is TRBV19, the J gene TRBJ1-2, with TRBD1 matching 10 bases. Germline CDR1 is LNHDA and CDR2 is SQIVND (reference sequence). The CDR3 is 17 amino acids. The V segment lost 8 bases and the J segment 8 bases; nucleotides outside the gene matches: 20. The CDR3 DNA follows: TGTGCCAGTGGCCAACGTCCGGGACAGGGGTTTTTAGGCGGCTACACCTTC. Protein: CASGQRPGQGFLGGYTF.

The rearrangement links TRBV18 to TRBJ1-1; 7 bases are shared with TRBD1. Trimming removed 5 bases from V and 3 bases from J; junction bases left unmatched: 6. The germline CDR1 and CDR2 sequences are KGHSH and LQKENI. The CDR3 contains 14 residues. CDR3 DNA: TGTGCCAGCTCAGGAACCAGGGGGGACACTGAAGCTTTCTTT. Translated: CASSGTRGDTEAFF.

Turning to this clone: At one of its ends the junction is not consistent with the germline gene, which may arise from a read error. The chain links TRBV20-1 to TRBJ1-6; no firm D call. The germline CDR1 and CDR2 sequences are DFQATT and SNEGSKA (reference sequence). This CDR3 region has 11 residues. In nucleotides, the CDR3 is TGCACATGGCACCTCATTACTACTAACTTTTTT. This translates into CTWHLITTNFF.

The V gene is TRBV2, the J gene TRBJ2-1, with D possibly matching TRBD1 (6 bases). Germline assignment: CDR1 SNHLY and CDR2 FYNNEI. CDR3 length: 15 residues. V was clipped by 6 bases and J by 0 bases, with 12 bases between them. This CDR3 reads CASRIGQNSYNEQFF. The CDR3 nucleotides read TGTGCCAGCAGGATAGGACAGAACTCCTACAATGAGCAGTTCTTC.

This clone counts as medium-sized. The rearrangement uses TRBV2 and TRBJ2-7, with D uncertain. V shed 6 bases and J shed 0 bases, with 6 bases lying between them. Germline V gene lookup returns CDR1 SNHLY and CDR2 FYNNEI. CDR3 length: 12 amino acids. As DNA, the CDR3 is TGTGCCAGCAGGAGGAGCTCCTACGAGCAGTACTTC. Its protein is CASRRSSYEQYF. Based on the CDR3 plus reference TRBV2 and TRBJ2-7, the full variable domain is EPEVTQTPSHQVTQMGQEVILRCVPISNHLYFYWYRQILGQKVEFLVSFYNNEISEKSEIFDDQFSVERPDGSNFTLKIRSTKLEDSAMYFCASRRSSYEQYFGPGTRLTVT.

The rearrangement joins TRBV18 to TRBJ1-2; D is undetermined. The germline V and J ends were trimmed by 3 bases and 4 bases, with 21 bases remaining between them. The CDR3 runs to 17 residues. Germline V gives CDR1 KGHSH, CDR2 LQKENI. CDR3 protein: CASSPNPPAISGYGYTF. CDR3 DNA: TGTGCCAGCTCACCCAACCCCCCAGCGATCTCTGGCTATGGCTACACCTTC.

J is TRBJ1-1 and V is TRBV5-4, with D tentatively TRBD1 (6 bases). V was cut by 7 bases and J by 0 bases, with 16 bases left in between. The germline V gene has CDR1 SGHNT and CDR2 YYREEE (reference sequence). The CDR3 runs 15 residues. CDR3 DNA: TGTGCCAGCCGGACAGACGGCTCCGTGAACACTGAAGCTTTCTTT. It translates to CASRTDGSVNTEAFF.

Here the CDR3 DNA reads TGTGCCAGCTCACCAGTTGCAGGGAATGGAAACACCATATATTTT. Amino acid sequence: CASSPVAGNGNTIYF. The genes are TRBV18 and TRBJ1-3; maybe TRBD1 (5 bases). The CDR3 spans 15 residues. The germline V gene has CDR1 KGHSH and CDR2 LQKENI. V gave up 2 bases and J gave up 3 bases, with 11 bases separating them.